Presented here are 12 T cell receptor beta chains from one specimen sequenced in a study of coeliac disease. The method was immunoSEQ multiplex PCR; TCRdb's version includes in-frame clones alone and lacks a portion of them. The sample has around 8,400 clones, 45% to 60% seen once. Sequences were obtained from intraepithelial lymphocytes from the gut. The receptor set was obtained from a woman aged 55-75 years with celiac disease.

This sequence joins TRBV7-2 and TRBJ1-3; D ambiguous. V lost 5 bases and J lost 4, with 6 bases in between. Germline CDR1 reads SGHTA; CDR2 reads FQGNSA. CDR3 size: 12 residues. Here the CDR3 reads CASSPLGNTIYF. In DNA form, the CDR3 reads TGTGCCAGCAGCCCCCTCGGAAACACCATATATTTT.

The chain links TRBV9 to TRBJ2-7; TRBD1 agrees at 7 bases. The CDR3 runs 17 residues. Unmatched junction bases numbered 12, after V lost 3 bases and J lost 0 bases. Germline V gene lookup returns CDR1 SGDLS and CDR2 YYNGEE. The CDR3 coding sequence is TGTGCCAGCAGCGGCCCCGTTGAGGGGGCCGACTCCTACGAGCAGTACTTC. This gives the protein CASSGPVEGADSYEQYF.

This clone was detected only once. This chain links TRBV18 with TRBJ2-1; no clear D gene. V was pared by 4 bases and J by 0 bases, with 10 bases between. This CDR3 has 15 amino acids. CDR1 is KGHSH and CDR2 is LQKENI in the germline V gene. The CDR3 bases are TGTGCCAGCTCACTTGGAGAGAACTCCTACAATGAGCAGTTCTTC. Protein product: CASSLGENSYNEQFF.

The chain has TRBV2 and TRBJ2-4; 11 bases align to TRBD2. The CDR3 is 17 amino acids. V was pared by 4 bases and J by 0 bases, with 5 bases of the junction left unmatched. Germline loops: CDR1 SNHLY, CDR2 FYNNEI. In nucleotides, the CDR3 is TGTGCCAGCAGTGCCGGGACTAGCGGCCTAGCCAAAAACATTCAGTACTTC. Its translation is CASSAGTSGLAKNIQYF.

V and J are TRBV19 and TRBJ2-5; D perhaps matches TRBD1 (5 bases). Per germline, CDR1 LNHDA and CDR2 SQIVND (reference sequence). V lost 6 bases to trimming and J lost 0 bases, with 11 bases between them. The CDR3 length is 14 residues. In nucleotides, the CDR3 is TGTGCCAGTAGCGCACAGGAGTACCAAGAGACCCAGTACTTC. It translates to CASSAQEYQETQYF.

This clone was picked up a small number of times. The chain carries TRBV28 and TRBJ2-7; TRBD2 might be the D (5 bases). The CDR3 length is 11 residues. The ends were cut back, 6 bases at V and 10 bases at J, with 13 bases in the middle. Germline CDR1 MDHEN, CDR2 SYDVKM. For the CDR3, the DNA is TGTGCCAGCAGCCACCGACTACACCAGTACTTC. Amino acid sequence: CASSHRLHQYF.

The CDR3 DNA reads as TGCGCCAGCAGCTTGGCCGGGACAGGGGAAGAGACCCAGTACTTC. Amino acid sequence: CASSLAGTGEETQYF. V gene TRBV5-1 combines with J gene TRBJ2-5; TRBD1 agrees at 10 bases. The CDR3 sequence is 15 residues long. Trimming at V came to 0 bases and at J to 3 bases, leaving 2 bases not matched to a gene. Germline lookup yields CDR1 SGHRS and CDR2 YFSETQ.

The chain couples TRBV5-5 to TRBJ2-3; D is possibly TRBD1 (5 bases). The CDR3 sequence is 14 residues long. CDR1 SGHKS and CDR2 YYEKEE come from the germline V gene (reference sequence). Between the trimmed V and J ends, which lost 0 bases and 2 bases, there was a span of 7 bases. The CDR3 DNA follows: TGTGCCAGCAGCTTGGGGGGCCTCACAGATACGCAGTATTTT. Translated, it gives CASSLGGLTDTQYF.

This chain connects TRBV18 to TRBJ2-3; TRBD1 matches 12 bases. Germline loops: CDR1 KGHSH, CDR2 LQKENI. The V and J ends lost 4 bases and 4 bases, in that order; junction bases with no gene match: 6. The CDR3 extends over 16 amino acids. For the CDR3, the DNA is TGTGCCAGCTCACTCACCGGGACAGGGGGCCCAGATACGCAGTATTTT. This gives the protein CASSLTGTGGPDTQYF.

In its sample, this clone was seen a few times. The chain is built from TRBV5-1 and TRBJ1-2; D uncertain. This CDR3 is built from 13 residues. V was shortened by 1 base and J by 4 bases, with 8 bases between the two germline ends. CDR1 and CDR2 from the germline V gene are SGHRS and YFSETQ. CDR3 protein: CASSLQEGYGYTF. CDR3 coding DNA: TGCGCCAGCAGCTTGCAAGAGGGCTATGGCTACACCTTC.

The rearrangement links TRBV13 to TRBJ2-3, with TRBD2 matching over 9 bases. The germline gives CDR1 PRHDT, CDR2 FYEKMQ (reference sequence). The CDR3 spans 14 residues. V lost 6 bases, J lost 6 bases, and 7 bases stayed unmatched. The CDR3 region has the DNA TGTGCCAGCAGGAGAGCGGGAGGTATGGATACGCAGTATTTT. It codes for CASRRAGGMDTQYF. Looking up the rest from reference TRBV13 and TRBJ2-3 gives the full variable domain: AAGVIQSPRHLIKEKRETATLKCYPIPRHDTVYWYQQGPGQDPQFLISFYEKMQSDKGSIPDRFSAQQFSDYHSELNMSSLELGDSALYFCASRRAGGMDTQYFGPGTRLTVL.

The CDR3: CASSKTGGEYF. The CDR3 nucleotides are TGTGCCAGCAGTAAGACAGGGGGCGAGTACTTC. V and J are TRBV28 and TRBJ2-7; 10 bases are a match to TRBD1. Germline CDR1 is MDHEN and CDR2 is SYDVKM. This CDR3 contains 11 residues. Trimming at V came to 5 bases and at J to 11 bases, leaving 3 bases not matched to a gene.